The 31 T cell receptor beta chains below come from one sample, sequenced in a study of cytomegalovirus exposure and HLA in healthy donors. The primer mix had 60 Vbeta and 13 Jbeta primers. Method: immunoSEQ multiplex PCR; TCRdb's copy keeps in-frame clones and lacks some. The sample has 120,000 to 150,000 clones, about three quarters seen once; the top ten hold approximately 15%. Sequencing used PBMCs. These receptors were obtained from a human donor in good health.

The rearrangement uses TRBV6-7 and TRBJ2-5; 8 bases are a match to TRBD1. TRBV6-7 has ORF status, its function being uncertain. The CDR3 sequence is 17 residues long. The V segment lost 0 bases and the J segment 1 base; nucleotides outside the gene matches: 7. The CDR3 sequence: CASSYSETGATQETQYF. CDR3 DNA: TGTGCCAGCAGTTACTCCGAGACAGGGGCAACCCAAGAGACCCAGTACTTC.

The chain links TRBV7-9 to TRBJ2-5, with TRBD1 identical over 7 bases. Germline V gene lookup returns CDR1 SEHNR and CDR2 FQNEAQ (reference sequence). The CDR3 runs to 15 residues. With 5 bases clipped from V and 1 base from J, the junction kept 7 bases outside the gene matches. This CDR3 reads CASSMTGTVQETQYF. In DNA form, the CDR3 reads TGTGCCAGCAGCATGACCGGGACAGTCCAAGAGACCCAGTACTTC.

The chain carries TRBV19 and TRBJ1-3; 7 bases map to TRBD1. Per the germline V gene, CDR1 is LNHDA and CDR2 is SQIVND (reference sequence). The CDR3 is made up of 15 amino acids. Trimming took 3 bases from V and 0 from J; bases not matched to a gene: 2. The CDR3 DNA sequence: TGTGCCAGTAGTATCGGGGACAGCTCTGGAAACACCATATATTTT. Translating it yields CASSIGDSSGNTIYF. Full variable domain (missing parts from reference TRBV19 and TRBJ1-3): DGGITQSPKYLFRKEGQNVTLSCEQNLNHDAMYWYRQDPGQGLRLIYYSQIVNDFQKGDIAEGYSVSREKKESFPLTVTSAQKNPTAFYLCASSIGDSSGNTIYFGEGSWLTVV.

The rearrangement uses TRBV19 and TRBJ2-1; D not certain. The CDR3 extends over 16 amino acids. The V end was cut by 7 bases, the J end by 2 bases, with 18 bases between. Germline-derived CDR1 and CDR2 are LNHDA and SQIVND (reference sequence). In nucleotides, the CDR3 is TGTGCCAGTAAATCCCCTACCGCAACCCCCTACAATGAGCAGTTCTTC. This sequence encodes CASKSPTATPYNEQFF.

The chain joins TRBV6-5 to TRBJ1-4; 7 bases align to TRBD1. V lost 7 bases and J lost 6; bases outside the gene matches: 5. Germline V CDR1 and CDR2: MNHEY, SVGAGI. There are 13 residues in the CDR3. The CDR3 DNA reads as TGTGCCAGCACCAACCAGGGGGATGAAAAACTGTTTTTT. It specifies CASTNQGDEKLFF.

The chain combines TRBV2 with TRBJ2-5; D possibly corresponds to TRBD2 (6 bases). Germline V CDR1 and CDR2: SNHLY, FYNNEI. V gave up 5 bases and J gave up 5 bases, with 24 bases separating them. The CDR3 consists of 17 residues. The DNA for the CDR3 is TGTGCCAGCAGTTATCCGACGGGAGAGGGAAATCGTGAGACCCAGTACTTC. This translates into CASSYPTGEGNRETQYF.

In this sample, this clone turned up a few times. The chain links TRBV7-9 to TRBJ1-1, with no clear D. The CDR3 spans 14 residues. CDR1 and CDR2 (germline): SEHNR, FQNEAQ (reference sequence). The V end lost 5 bases, the J end lost 1 base, and 11 bases lay between the germline ends. The CDR3 DNA reads as TGTGCCAGCAGCCCCCGGGTAGGGAACACTGAAGCTTTCTTT. It translates to CASSPRVGNTEAFF.

This clone was counted a few times. This rearrangement joins TRBV27 to TRBJ2-7, with D unresolved. The V gene's germline CDR1 is MNHEY and CDR2 SMNVEV (reference sequence). The ends were cut back, 2 bases at V and 3 bases at J, with 8 bases in the middle. This CDR3 is 13 amino acids long. CDR3 DNA sequence: TGTGCCAGCAGTTTAATGAGTTACTACGAGCAGTACTTC. Its protein product is CASSLMSYYEQYF.

The chain recombines TRBV4-1 with TRBJ2-2; 8 nucleotides align to TRBD2. The CDR3 has 17 amino acids. Trimming took 1 base from V and 0 from J; bases not matched to a gene: 4. Germline V gene lookup returns CDR1 MGHRA and CDR2 YSYEKL. The CDR3, as DNA: TGCGCCAGCAGCCAAGTCAGACTAGCGCCGAACACCGGGGAGCTGTTTTTT. Its protein product is CASSQVRLAPNTGELFF.

The rearrangement links TRBV19 to TRBJ1-5; D remains ambiguous. The length of the CDR3 is 12 residues. Germline lookup yields CDR1 LNHDA and CDR2 SQIVND (reference sequence). Trimming pared 10 bases from V and 3 bases from J, leaving 10 bases between. The DNA for the CDR3 is TGTGCCACCCGGGGAACCAATCAGCCCCAGCATTTT. It translates to CATRGTNQPQHF.

J is TRBJ2-3 and V is TRBV7-2; 9 positions agree with TRBD1. Germline V gene lookup returns CDR1 SGHTA and CDR2 FQGNSA. J was trimmed by 5 bases and V by 7 bases; bases with no gene match: 13. This CDR3 spans 16 amino acids. CDR3 sequence: CASTNYRDRERDTQYF. CDR3 coding DNA: TGTGCCAGCACTAACTACCGGGACAGGGAAAGAGATACGCAGTATTTT.

The chain has TRBV5-5 and TRBJ1-5; D is uncertain. CDR3 length: 14 residues. Trimming shortened V by 1 base and J by 3 bases, and 8 bases separated the two germline ends. Germline V gene data show CDR1 as SGHKS and CDR2 as YYEKEE (reference sequence). DNA of the CDR3: TGTGCCAGCAGCTTGAACCGACACAATCAGCCCCAGCATTTT. Its translation is CASSLNRHNQPQHF.

The J gene is TRBJ1-2, the V gene TRBV5-5; 9 nucleotides align to TRBD1. Germline V gene sequence: CDR1 SGHKS, CDR2 YYEKEE (reference sequence). J lost 8 bases, V lost 4 bases, and 12 bases had no gene match. The CDR3 has 15 amino acids. This CDR3 is CASSPLQGAAWGYTF. In nucleotides, the CDR3 is TGTGCCAGCAGCCCCCTACAGGGGGCTGCTTGGGGCTACACCTTC.

The V and J genes are TRBV9 and TRBJ2-1; D is perhaps TRBD2 (6 bases). This CDR3 contains 17 residues. V was cut by 0 bases and J by 0 bases, with 13 bases left in between. Germline V gene data show CDR1 as SGDLS and CDR2 as YYNGEE. The CDR3 sequence: CASSVGVAVSSYNEQFF. In DNA, the CDR3 is TGTGCCAGCAGCGTAGGGGTAGCGGTTAGCTCCTACAATGAGCAGTTCTTC.

The CDR3 sequence is CASSLSGRPYEQYF. The CDR3 DNA is TGTGCCAGCAGTTTATCTGGCAGGCCCTACGAGCAGTACTTC. The chain couples TRBV28 to TRBJ2-7; D is unclear. CDR1 and CDR2 from the germline V gene are MDHEN and SYDVKM. The CDR3 totals 14 residues. The V gene lost 1 base and the J gene lost 2 bases, with 9 bases spanning the gap.

The rearrangement links TRBV2 to TRBJ2-3, with 13 bases that match TRBD2. Germline-derived CDR1 and CDR2 are SNHLY and FYNNEI. The CDR3 loop spans 17 amino acids. V trimming: 2 bases; J trimming: 4 bases; junction bases outside the gene matches: 6. CDR3 nucleotide sequence: TGTGCCAGCAGTGAACCCCCGGGACTAGCGGGATCAGATACGCAGTATTTT. It codes for CASSEPPGLAGSDTQYF.

This clone was seen more than once but under ten times. This chain connects TRBV5-6 to TRBJ2-7; no definite D call. Germline CDR1 and CDR2: SGHDT and YYEEEE. The CDR3 loop spans 13 amino acids. Trimming took 2 bases from V and 3 from J, leaving 9 bases between them. CDR3 nucleotides: TGTGCCAGCAGCTTACCACCGAGCTACGAGCAGTACTTC. It translates to CASSLPPSYEQYF.

The V and J genes are TRBV10-1 and TRBJ2-5, with 11 bases fitting TRBD2. V lost 0 bases to trimming and J lost 2 bases; unmatched junction nucleotides: 8. The CDR3 covers 18 residues. From germline, CDR1 is WNHNN and CDR2 SYGVQD (reference sequence). The DNA for the CDR3 is TGCGCCAGCAGTGAGTCTTTAGCGGGAGGGCCGAGACAAGAGACCCAGTACTTC. As protein: CASSESLAGGPRQETQYF.

For the CDR3, the DNA is TGTGCCAGCAGCCCTACCTGGGGAGTTTATGTAGACGAAAAACTGTTTTTT. Translated, it gives CASSPTWGVYVDEKLFF. The V call is TRBV27, the J call TRBJ1-4; no clear D gene. The V gene's germline CDR1 is MNHEY and CDR2 SMNVEV (reference sequence). With 6 bases removed from V and 8 bases from J, the gap between germline ends came to 25 bases. The CDR3 length is 17 residues.

The chain employs TRBV4-2 and TRBJ1-2; D possibly corresponds to TRBD1 (5 bases). Germline V lookup: CDR1 LGHNA, CDR2 YNFKEQ. This CDR3 is built from 13 residues. Trimming left V 1 base short and J 7 bases short, with 10 bases between. The CDR3 DNA reads TGTGCCAGCAGCCAAGTGACGGGGGTTGGCTACACCTTC. Its protein product is CASSQVTGVGYTF.

This sequence joins TRBV29-1 and TRBJ2-3, with 8 bases that match TRBD2. The CDR3 spans 14 residues. Germline CDR1 reads SQVTM; CDR2 reads ANQGSEA. V was pared by 7 bases and J by 2 bases, with 8 bases of the junction left unmatched. The CDR3 sequence is CSAKSGSSTDTQYF. For the CDR3, the DNA is TGCAGCGCCAAAAGCGGGAGCTCCACAGATACGCAGTATTTT.

Only one count was recorded for this clone. V gene TRBV19 combines with J gene TRBJ2-5; 7 bases match TRBD2. This CDR3 region has 15 residues. Germline CDR1 is LNHDA and CDR2 is SQIVND (reference sequence). J gave up 5 bases and V 6 bases, and 12 bases lay outside the gene matches. The CDR3 DNA sequence: TGTGCCAGTAGCCAAATGACTAGCTTTACGGAGACCCAGTACTTC. Protein sequence: CASSQMTSFTETQYF.

The chain uses TRBV11-2 and TRBJ1-3; D is unclear. Trimming stripped 1 base from V and 4 bases from J, with 11 bases between. CDR3 size: 15 residues. CDR1 is SGHAT, CDR2 FQNNGV, per germline. CDR3 DNA: TGTGCCAGCAGCTTAGTCCCAGGCAGCGGAAACACCATATATTTT. This encodes CASSLVPGSGNTIYF.

This sequence joins TRBV2 and TRBJ1-5; D is possibly TRBD1 (6 bases). The germline CDR1 and CDR2 sequences are SNHLY and FYNNEI. The CDR3 is made up of 15 amino acids. Trimming cost V 10 bases and J 6 bases, with 22 bases left between them. This CDR3 is CANGQFGPPSQPQHF. DNA of the CDR3: TGTGCCAACGGACAGTTTGGTCCCCCGAGTCAGCCCCAGCATTTT.

V and J are TRBV21-1 and TRBJ1-4; the D segment call TRBD1 is taken from the table without a DNA check. TRBV21-1 is a pseudogene. This CDR3 spans 14 amino acids. CDR3 protein: CASSDRPGNEKLFF. The CDR3 region has the DNA TGTGCCAGCAGCGACAGGCCTGGGAATGAAAAACTGTTTTTT.

The V gene is TRBV5-1, the J gene TRBJ2-7, with 8 bases lining up with TRBD1. The CDR3 runs to 14 residues. Trimming took 3 bases from V and 3 from J; bases not matched to a gene: 5. The germline V gene encodes CDR1 SGHRS and CDR2 YFSETQ. Here the CDR3 reads CASSSQGGFYEQYF. CDR3 DNA: TGCGCCAGCAGCTCACAGGGGGGATTCTACGAGCAGTACTTC.

This chain uses TRBV18 with TRBJ1-4; 8 positions agree with TRBD1. There are 16 residues in the CDR3. Trimming took 4 bases from V and 3 from J; bases not matched to a gene: 7. Germline V gene lookup returns CDR1 KGHSH and CDR2 LQKENI. The CDR3 is CASSRGQGSANEKLFF. CDR3 coding DNA: TGTGCCAGCTCACGTGGACAGGGTTCGGCTAATGAAAAACTGTTTTTT.

The rearrangement links TRBV9 to TRBJ2-1; 10 nucleotides align to TRBD2. The junction had 7 bases not matched to a gene; V was cut back by 0 bases and J by 4 bases. The CDR3 consists of 17 residues. Germline assignment: CDR1 SGDLS and CDR2 YYNGEE. The CDR3 protein is CASSVGGLADLYNEQFF. The CDR3 DNA reads TGTGCCAGCAGCGTAGGTGGACTAGCGGACTTATACAATGAGCAGTTCTTC.

This chain uses TRBV27 with TRBJ2-7, with D unclear. This CDR3 contains 13 residues. V was shortened by 2 bases and J by 6 bases, with 11 bases between the two germline ends. The germline gives CDR1 MNHEY, CDR2 SMNVEV (reference sequence). CDR3 DNA: TGTGCCAGCAGTTTAAGTCGCGTGTCCGAGCAGTACTTC. Its translation: CASSLSRVSEQYF.

This chain uses TRBV19 with TRBJ1-4; 10 nucleotides line up with TRBD1. The V gene's germline CDR1 is LNHDA and CDR2 SQIVND (reference sequence). This CDR3 region has 14 residues. J was trimmed by 9 bases and V by 4 bases; bases with no gene match: 5. DNA for the CDR3: TGTGCCAGTAGTAACGGACAGGGGGTGAAAAAACTGTTTTTT. Its protein is CASSNGQGVKKLFF.

This chain joins TRBV30 and TRBJ1-4, with 11 positions matching TRBD1. The V and J ends lost 1 base and 6 bases, in that order; junction bases with no gene match: 1. Germline loops: CDR1 GTSNPN, CDR2 SVGIG (reference sequence). This CDR3 is built from 14 residues. The CDR3 nucleotides are TGTGCCTGGAGTGGGGGACAGGGGGATGAAAAACTGTTTTTT. Amino acids: CAWSGGQGDEKLFF.